This TCR beta chain was retrieved from a study of early T cells in non-severe SARS-CoV-2 infection. Findings of the study overall: Using VDJdb, the matching emphasized anti-spike CD8 responses while missing private and CD4 specificities.

A single record per CDR3 protein comes from TCRdb applying MiXCR to the 5' RACE reads. The table includes approximately 41,000 distinct CDR3 sequences, roughly 4.8% detected once. The CDR3 has 15 amino acids. Trimming cost V 1 base and J 0 bases, with 9 bases left between them. Germline V lookup: CDR1 SGDLS, CDR2 YYNGEE. This clonotype has at least ten counts. The antigen is not known. The chain recombines TRBV9 with TRBJ2-3; the D is unclear. This TCR derives from an adult who was a healthcare worker with PCR-confirmed SARS-CoV-2 infection or an uninfected control (not recorded which). The sequenced sample was whole blood. The CDR3 bases are TGTGCCAGCAGCGTATATGAATCTAGCACAGATACGCAGTATTTT. Protein product: CASSVYESSTDTQYF. Together with reference TRBV9 and TRBJ2-3, the CDR3 gives the full variable domain: DSGVTQTPKHLITATGQRVTLRCSPRSGDLSVYWYQQSLDQGLQFLIQYYNGEERAKGNILERFSAQQFPDLHSELNLSSLELGDSALYFCASSVYESSTDTQYFGPGTRLTVL.